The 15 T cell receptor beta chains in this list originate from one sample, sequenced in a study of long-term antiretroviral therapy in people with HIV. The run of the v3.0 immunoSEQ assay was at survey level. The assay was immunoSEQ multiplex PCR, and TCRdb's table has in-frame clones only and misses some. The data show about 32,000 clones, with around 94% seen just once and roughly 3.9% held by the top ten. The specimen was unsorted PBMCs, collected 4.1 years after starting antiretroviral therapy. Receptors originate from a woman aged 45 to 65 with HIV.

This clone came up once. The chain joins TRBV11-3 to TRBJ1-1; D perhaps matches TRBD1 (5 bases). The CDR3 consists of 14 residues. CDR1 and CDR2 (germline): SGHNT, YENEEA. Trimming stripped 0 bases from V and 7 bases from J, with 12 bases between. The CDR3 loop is CASSLEAGGDEAFF. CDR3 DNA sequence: TGTGCCAGCAGCTTAGAGGCCGGAGGGGATGAAGCTTTCTTT.

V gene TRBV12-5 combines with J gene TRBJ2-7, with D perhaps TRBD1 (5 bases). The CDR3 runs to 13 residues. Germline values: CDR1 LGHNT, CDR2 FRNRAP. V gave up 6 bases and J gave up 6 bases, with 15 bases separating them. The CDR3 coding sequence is TGTGCTAGTGGCTCTCAGGGAAGAACCGAGCAGTACTTC. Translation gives CASGSQGRTEQYF.

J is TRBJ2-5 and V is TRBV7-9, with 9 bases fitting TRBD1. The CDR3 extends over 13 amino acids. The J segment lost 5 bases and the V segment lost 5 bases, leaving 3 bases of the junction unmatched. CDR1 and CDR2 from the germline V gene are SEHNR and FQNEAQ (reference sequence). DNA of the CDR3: TGTGCCAGCAGCAGGGACAGGGCTGAGACCCAGTACTTC. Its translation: CASSRDRAETQYF.

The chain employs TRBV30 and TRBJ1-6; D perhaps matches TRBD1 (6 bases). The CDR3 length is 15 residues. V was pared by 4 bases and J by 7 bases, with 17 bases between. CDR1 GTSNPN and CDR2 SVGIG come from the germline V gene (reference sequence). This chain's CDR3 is CAWTPSTTGNSPLHF. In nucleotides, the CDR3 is TGTGCCTGGACCCCTTCAACTACAGGGAATTCACCCCTCCACTTT.

The CDR3 region is CAITETNTGTGGAFF. CDR3 DNA sequence: TGTGCCATCACCGAGACTAATACCGGGACAGGGGGAGCTTTCTTT. The chain couples TRBV10-3 to TRBJ1-1, with TRBD1 matching 11 bases. Germline CDR1 reads ENHRY; CDR2 reads SYGVKD. The CDR3 has 15 amino acids. J gave up 10 bases and V 7 bases, and 14 bases lay outside the gene matches.

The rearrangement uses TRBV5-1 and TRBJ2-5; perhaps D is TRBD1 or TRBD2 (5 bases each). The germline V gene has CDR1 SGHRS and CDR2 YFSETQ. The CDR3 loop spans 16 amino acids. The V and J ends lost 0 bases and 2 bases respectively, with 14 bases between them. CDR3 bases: TGCGCCAGCAGCTTGGCCTTGGGGGTAGGGCAAGAGACCCAGTACTTC. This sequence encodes CASSLALGVGQETQYF.

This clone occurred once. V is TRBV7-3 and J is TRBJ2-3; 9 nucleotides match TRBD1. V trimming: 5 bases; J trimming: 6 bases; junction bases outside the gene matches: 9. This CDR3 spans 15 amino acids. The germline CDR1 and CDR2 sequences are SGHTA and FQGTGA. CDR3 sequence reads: CASSRGQGVGDTQYF. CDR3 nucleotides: TGTGCCAGCAGCCGGGGACAGGGCGTTGGTGATACGCAGTATTTT.

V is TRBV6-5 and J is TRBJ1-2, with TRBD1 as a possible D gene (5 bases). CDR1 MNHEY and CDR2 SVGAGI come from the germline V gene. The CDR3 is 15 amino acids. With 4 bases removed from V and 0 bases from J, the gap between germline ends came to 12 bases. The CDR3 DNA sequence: TGTGCCAGCAGTTCCCCGAGGGGCTCTAACTATGGCTACACCTTC. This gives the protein CASSSPRGSNYGYTF.

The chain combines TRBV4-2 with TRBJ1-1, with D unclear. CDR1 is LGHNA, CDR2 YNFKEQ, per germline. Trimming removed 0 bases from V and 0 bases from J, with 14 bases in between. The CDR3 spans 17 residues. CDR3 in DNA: TGTGCCAGCAGCCAAGAAACCTTAGGCAGGATGAACACTGAAGCTTTCTTT. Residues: CASSQETLGRMNTEAFF.

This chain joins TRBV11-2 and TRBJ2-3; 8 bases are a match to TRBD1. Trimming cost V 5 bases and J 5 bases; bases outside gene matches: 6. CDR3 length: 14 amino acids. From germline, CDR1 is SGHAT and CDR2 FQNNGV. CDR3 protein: CASSVDRGQDTQYF. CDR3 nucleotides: TGTGCCAGCAGCGTCGACAGGGGCCAAGATACGCAGTATTTT.

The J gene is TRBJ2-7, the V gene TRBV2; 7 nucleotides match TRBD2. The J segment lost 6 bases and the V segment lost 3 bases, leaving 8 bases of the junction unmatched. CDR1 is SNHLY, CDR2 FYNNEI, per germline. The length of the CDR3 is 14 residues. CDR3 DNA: TGTGCCAGCAGTGAGGGAGGGTTCGGACGCGAGCAGTACTTC. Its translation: CASSEGGFGREQYF.

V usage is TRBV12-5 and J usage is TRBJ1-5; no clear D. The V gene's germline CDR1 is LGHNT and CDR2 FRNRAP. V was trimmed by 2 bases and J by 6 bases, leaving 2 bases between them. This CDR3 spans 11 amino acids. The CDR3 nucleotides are TGTGCTAGTGGTTTGTTTCAGCCCCAGCATTTT. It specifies CASGLFQPQHF. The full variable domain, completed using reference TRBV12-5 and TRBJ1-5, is DARVTQTPRHKVTEMGQEVTMRCQPILGHNTVFWYRQTMMQGLELLAYFRNRAPLDDSGMPKDRFSAEMPDATLATLKIQPSEPRDSAVYFCASGLFQPQHFGDGTRLSIL.

The CDR3 protein is CASARRGSADTQYF. In nucleotides, the CDR3 is TGTGCCAGCGCACGTCGAGGTTCCGCAGATACGCAGTATTTT. The rearrangement joins TRBV7-9 to TRBJ2-3; D not resolved. V was cut by 8 bases and J by 4 bases, with 16 bases left in between. Per the germline V gene, CDR1 is SEHNR and CDR2 is FQNEAQ (reference sequence). There are 14 residues in the CDR3.

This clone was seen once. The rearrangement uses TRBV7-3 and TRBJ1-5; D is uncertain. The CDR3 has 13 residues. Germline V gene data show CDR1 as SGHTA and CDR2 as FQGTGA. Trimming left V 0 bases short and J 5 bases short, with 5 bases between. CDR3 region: CASSLTLDQPQHF. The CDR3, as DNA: TGTGCCAGCAGCTTAACTCTGGATCAGCCCCAGCATTTT.

CDR3 nucleotide sequence: TGTGCCAGCAGTGTAGGGGCTGGAAACACCATATATTTT. It is translated as CASSVGAGNTIYF. V and J are TRBV6-1 and TRBJ1-3; a possible D gene is TRBD1 (5 bases). There are 13 residues in the CDR3. The ends were cut back, 4 bases at V and 2 bases at J, with 6 bases in the middle. Germline assignment: CDR1 MNHNS and CDR2 SASEGT.